Below, 20 T cell receptor beta chains from the same sample are listed, as sequenced in a study of cytomegalovirus exposure and HLA in healthy donors. The assay was immunoSEQ multiplex PCR, and TCRdb's table has in-frame clones only and misses some. The data contain about 240,000 clones, more than 75% of them singletons. Material: PBMCs. The receptors here all came from a man in his late teens or twenties in good health and CMV-seronegative.

The chain employs TRBV4-3 and TRBJ2-2; perhaps TRBD1 as D (5 bases). Between the trimmed V and J ends, which lost 4 bases and 5 bases, there was a span of 11 bases. This CDR3 is built from 14 residues. Germline V gene lookup returns CDR1 LGHNA and CDR2 YSLEER. The DNA of the CDR3 is TGCGCCAGCAGCCGAGAGACAGATACCGGGGAGCTGTTTTTT. Protein: CASSRETDTGELFF.

This chain links TRBV4-3 with TRBJ2-1; 9 bases line up with TRBD2. This CDR3 region has 13 residues. V lost 1 base, J lost 13 bases, and 5 bases stayed unmatched. Germline CDR1 is LGHNA and CDR2 is YSLEER. The CDR3 loop is CASSQGLAEDQFF. CDR3 DNA: TGCGCCAGCAGCCAAGGACTAGCGGAGGATCAGTTCTTC.

The J gene is TRBJ1-1, the V gene TRBV27, with D possibly matching TRBD1 (5 bases). In germline, CDR1 is MNHEY, CDR2 SMNVEV (reference sequence). The CDR3 totals 13 residues. Trimming shortened V by 9 bases and J by 4 bases, and 15 bases separated the two germline ends. The chain's CDR3 is CASHRGGGTEAFF. In DNA form, the CDR3 reads TGTGCCAGTCACCGGGGCGGGGGCACTGAAGCTTTCTTT.

This chain joins TRBV5-6 and TRBJ1-1; D may be TRBD1 (5 bases). CDR1 SGHDT and CDR2 YYEEEE come from the germline V gene. The CDR3 totals 16 residues. V lost 1 base and J 0 bases, leaving 13 bases between the germline ends. CDR3 loop: CASSLNQGTLNTEAFF. The CDR3 nucleotides read TGTGCCAGCAGCTTGAATCAGGGCACTTTGAACACTGAAGCTTTCTTT.

The chain carries TRBV5-8 and TRBJ2-3; D gene ambiguous. The CDR3 runs 15 residues. Trimming took off 0 bases at V and 0 bases at J, with 8 bases between the two ends. CDR1 and CDR2 (germline): SGHTS, YDEGEE. CDR3 residues: CASSLGVLSTDTQYF. In nucleotides, the CDR3 is TGTGCCAGCAGCTTGGGGGTACTAAGCACAGATACGCAGTATTTT.

The chain uses TRBV5-1 and TRBJ2-3; TRBD2 agrees at 10 bases. This CDR3 is 15 amino acids long. The germline CDR1 and CDR2 sequences are SGHRS and YFSETQ. The junction had 8 bases not matched to a gene; V was cut back by 0 bases and J by 10 bases. CDR3 DNA: TGCGCCAGCAGCTTGGATCCCAGCGGGGGGGACCCGCAGTATTTT. Encoded protein: CASSLDPSGGDPQYF.

The chain links TRBV2 to TRBJ2-7, with 7 bases matching TRBD2. The V gene end was trimmed by 4 bases and the J gene end by 4 bases; junction bases not matched to a gene: 7. CDR1 SNHLY and CDR2 FYNNEI come from the germline V gene. The CDR3 contains 14 residues. Here the CDR3 DNA reads TGTGCCAGCAGTGTTCCCAGGGAGGGATACGAGCAGTACTTC. It is translated as CASSVPREGYEQYF.

The chain carries TRBV10-1 and TRBJ2-2, with 8 bases fitting TRBD1. Germline-derived CDR1 and CDR2 are WNHNN and SYGVQD (reference sequence). The J segment lost 6 bases and the V segment lost 6 bases, leaving 3 bases of the junction unmatched. The CDR3 length is 13 residues. DNA for the CDR3: TGCGCCAGCAGCCAGGACAGGGCCGGGGAGCTGTTTTTT. Protein product: CASSQDRAGELFF.

The chain is built from TRBV28 and TRBJ2-1; D perhaps matches TRBD1 (6 bases). Germline CDR1 MDHEN, CDR2 SYDVKM. With 8 bases removed from V and 8 bases from J, the gap between germline ends came to 28 bases. The CDR3 extends over 17 amino acids. CDR3 sequence reads: CASPGPGTRISTDEQFF. The CDR3, as DNA: TGTGCCAGCCCAGGGCCGGGGACACGCATATCTACGGATGAGCAGTTCTTC.

The genes are TRBV28 and TRBJ2-1; TRBD2 aligns across 11 bases. This CDR3 comprises 18 residues. Germline V gene sequence: CDR1 MDHEN, CDR2 SYDVKM. V lost 3 bases to trimming and J lost 0 bases; unmatched junction nucleotides: 7. CDR3 loop: CASSFFLAGGSSYNEQFF. The CDR3 region has the DNA TGTGCCAGCAGTTTTTTTCTAGCGGGGGGCAGCTCCTACAATGAGCAGTTCTTC.

The genes are TRBV7-9 and TRBJ2-7; TRBD2 might be the D (7 bases). Germline assignment: CDR1 SEHNR and CDR2 FQNEAQ (reference sequence). The V end lost 5 bases, the J end lost 5 bases, and 13 bases lay between the germline ends. This CDR3 contains 13 residues. The CDR3 nucleotides are TGTGCCAGCAGCCGCAGGGGAGGGAACGAGCAGTACTTC. Translating it yields CASSRRGGNEQYF.

V is TRBV18 and J is TRBJ2-7; no definite D call. This CDR3 contains 12 residues. The V end lost 1 base, the J end lost 6 bases, and 7 bases lay between the germline ends. Germline CDR1 and CDR2: KGHSH and LQKENI. In DNA form, the CDR3 reads TGTGCCAGCTCACCACTTGGCTCCGAGCAGTACTTC. Translation gives CASSPLGSEQYF.

This chain links TRBV7-6 with TRBJ2-1; 13 positions match TRBD2. Trimming cost V 5 bases and J 1 base; bases outside gene matches: 8. CDR1 is SGHVS, CDR2 FNYEAQ, per germline. The CDR3 contains 18 residues. The CDR3 is CASSLGLAGWGSYNEQFF. In nucleotides, the CDR3 is TGTGCCAGCAGCCTGGGACTAGCGGGGTGGGGGTCCTACAATGAGCAGTTCTTC.

The chain combines TRBV2 with TRBJ1-6, with 8 bases aligning to TRBD1. Germline CDR1 SNHLY, CDR2 FYNNEI. V dropped 4 bases and J dropped 6; count of bases not matched to a gene: 2. The CDR3 is 14 residues long. As DNA, the CDR3 is TGTGCCAGCAGTGTGGACAGGGCTAATTCACCCCTCCACTTT. Protein: CASSVDRANSPLHF. Full variable domain (rest looked up from reference TRBV2 and TRBJ1-6): EPEVTQTPSHQVTQMGQEVILRCVPISNHLYFYWYRQILGQKVEFLVSFYNNEISEKSEIFDDQFSVERPDGSNFTLKIRSTKLEDSAMYFCASSVDRANSPLHFGNGTRLTVT.

V and J are TRBV15 and TRBJ2-5; perhaps TRBD1 as D (7 bases). Trimming removed 0 bases from V and 4 bases from J, with 9 bases in between. The germline CDR1 and CDR2 sequences are LNHNV and YYDKDF (reference sequence). The CDR3 runs 14 residues. CDR3 sequence reads: CATSRDQGGETQYF. DNA for the CDR3: TGTGCCACCAGCAGAGACCAGGGGGGAGAGACCCAGTACTTC. The entire variable domain, with the rest obtained from reference TRBV15 and TRBJ2-5, is as follows: DAMVIQNPRYQVTQFGKPVTLSCSQTLNHNVMYWYQQKSSQAPKLLFHYYDKDFNNEADTPDNFQSRRPNTSFCFLDIRSPGLGDTAMYLCATSRDQGGETQYFGPGTRLLVL.

The chain has TRBV18 and TRBJ2-3; D gene uncertain. The CDR3 has 15 amino acids. V dropped 2 bases and J dropped 1 base, with 10 bases sitting between them. Germline V CDR1 and CDR2: KGHSH, LQKENI. CDR3 protein: CASSPNRGGTDTQYF. CDR3 in DNA: TGTGCCAGCTCACCAAATCGCGGCGGCACAGATACGCAGTATTTT.

The V call is TRBV5-4, the J call TRBJ2-1, with 7 bases fitting TRBD2. Trimming removed 4 bases from V and 5 bases from J; junction bases left unmatched: 6. CDR1 is SGHNT and CDR2 is YYREEE in the germline V gene (reference sequence). The CDR3 is 14 residues long. The CDR3 DNA is TGTGCCAGCAGCAGGCCGGGGGGAAACAATGAGCAGTTCTTC. This sequence encodes CASSRPGGNNEQFF.

V is TRBV28 and J is TRBJ2-7; TRBD2 might be the D (5 bases). The CDR3 runs to 12 residues. Germline assignment: CDR1 MDHEN and CDR2 SYDVKM. V lost 7 bases and J 4 bases, leaving 11 bases between the germline ends. This CDR3 reads CASNSEEYEQYF. CDR3 nucleotides: TGTGCCAGCAATTCGGAGGAATACGAGCAGTACTTC.

This sequence joins TRBV7-9 and TRBJ2-2; tentatively, D is TRBD1 (6 bases). The CDR3 length is 12 residues. Germline V gene data show CDR1 as SEHNR and CDR2 as FQNEAQ (reference sequence). Trimming left V 8 bases short and J 7 bases short, with 11 bases between. The DNA of the CDR3 is TGTGCCAGCGCCAAAGGGGGCGGGGAGCTGTTTTTT. Protein: CASAKGGGELFF.

The chain combines TRBV7-3 with TRBJ2-1; TRBD2 matches at 11 bases. Per germline, CDR1 SGHTA and CDR2 FQGTGA. The ends lost 5 bases at V and 9 bases at J; junction bases unmatched: 6. This CDR3 region has 14 residues. CDR3 bases: TGTGCCAGCAGCATTAGCGGGAGGGAGGGTGAGCAGTTCTTC. It yields the protein CASSISGREGEQFF.